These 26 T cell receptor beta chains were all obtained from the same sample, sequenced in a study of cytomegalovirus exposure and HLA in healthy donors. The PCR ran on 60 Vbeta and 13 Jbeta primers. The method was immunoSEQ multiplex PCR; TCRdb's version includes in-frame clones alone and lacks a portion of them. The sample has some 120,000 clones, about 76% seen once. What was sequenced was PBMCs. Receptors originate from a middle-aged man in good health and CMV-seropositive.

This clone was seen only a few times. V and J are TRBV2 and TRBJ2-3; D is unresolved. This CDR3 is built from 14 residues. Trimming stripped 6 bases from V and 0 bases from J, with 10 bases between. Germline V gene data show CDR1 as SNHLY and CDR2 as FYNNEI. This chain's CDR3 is CASRFSPSTDTQYF. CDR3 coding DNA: TGTGCCAGCAGGTTTAGCCCTAGCACAGATACGCAGTATTTT.

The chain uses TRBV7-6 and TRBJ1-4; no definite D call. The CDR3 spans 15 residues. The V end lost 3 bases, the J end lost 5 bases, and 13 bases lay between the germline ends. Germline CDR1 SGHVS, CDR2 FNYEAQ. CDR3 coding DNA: TGTGCCAGCAGCTTGAGCGGGGAGATCAATGAAAAACTGTTTTTT. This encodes CASSLSGEINEKLFF.

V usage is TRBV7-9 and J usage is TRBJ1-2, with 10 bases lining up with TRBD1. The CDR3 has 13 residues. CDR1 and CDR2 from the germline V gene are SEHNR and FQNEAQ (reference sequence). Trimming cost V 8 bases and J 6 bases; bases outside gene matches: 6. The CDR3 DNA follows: TGTGCCAGCTCAGGGGACAGGGGACATGGCTACACCTTC. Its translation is CASSGDRGHGYTF.

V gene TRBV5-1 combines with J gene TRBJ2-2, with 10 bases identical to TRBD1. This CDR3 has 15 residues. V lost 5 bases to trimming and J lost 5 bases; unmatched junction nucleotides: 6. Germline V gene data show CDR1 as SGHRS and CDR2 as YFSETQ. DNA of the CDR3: TGCGCCAGCAGTTCCGGGACAGGGGTTACCGGGGAGCTGTTTTTT. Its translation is CASSSGTGVTGELFF. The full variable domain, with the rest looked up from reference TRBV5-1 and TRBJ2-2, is KAGVTQTPRYLIKTRGQQVTLSCSPISGHRSVSWYQQTPGQGLQFLFEYFSETQRNKGNFPGRFSGRQFSNSRSEMNVSTLELGDSALYLCASSSGTGVTGELFFGEGSRLTVL.

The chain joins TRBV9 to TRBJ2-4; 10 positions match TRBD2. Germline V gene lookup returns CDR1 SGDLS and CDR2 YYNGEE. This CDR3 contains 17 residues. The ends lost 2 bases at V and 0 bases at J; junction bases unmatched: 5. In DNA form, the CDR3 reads TGTGCCAGCAGCGTTGATATAGCGGGGGGAGCCAAAAACATTCAGTACTTC. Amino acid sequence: CASSVDIAGGAKNIQYF.

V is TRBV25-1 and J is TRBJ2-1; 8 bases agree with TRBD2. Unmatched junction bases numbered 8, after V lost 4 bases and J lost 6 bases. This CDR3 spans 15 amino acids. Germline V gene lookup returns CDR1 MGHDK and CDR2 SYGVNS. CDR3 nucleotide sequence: TGTGCCAGCAGTGTAACTAGCGGACCCTCCAATGAGCAGTTCTTC. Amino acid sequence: CASSVTSGPSNEQFF.

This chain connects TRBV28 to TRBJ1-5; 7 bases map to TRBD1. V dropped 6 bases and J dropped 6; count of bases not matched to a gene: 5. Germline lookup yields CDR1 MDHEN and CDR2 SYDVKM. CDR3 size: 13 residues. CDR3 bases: TGTGCCAGCAGATTCGACAGGGTTCAGCCCCAGCATTTT. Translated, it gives CASRFDRVQPQHF. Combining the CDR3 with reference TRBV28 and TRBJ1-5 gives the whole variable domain DVKVTQSSRYLVKRTGEKVFLECVQDMDHENMFWYRQDPGLGLRLIYFSYDVKMKEKGDIPEGYSVSREKKERFSLILESASTNQTSMYLCASRFDRVQPQHFGDGTRLSIL.

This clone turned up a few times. The DNA for the CDR3 is TGTGCCAGCAGTTCCGGGGTTGGCGGTGAGCAGTTCTTC. Translating gives CASSSGVGGEQFF. The J gene is TRBJ2-1, the V gene TRBV6-4, with D possibly being TRBD2 (5 bases). The germline V gene encodes CDR1 MRHNA and CDR2 SNTAGT. Trimming took off 5 bases at V and 9 bases at J, with 14 bases between the two ends. CDR3 size: 13 residues.

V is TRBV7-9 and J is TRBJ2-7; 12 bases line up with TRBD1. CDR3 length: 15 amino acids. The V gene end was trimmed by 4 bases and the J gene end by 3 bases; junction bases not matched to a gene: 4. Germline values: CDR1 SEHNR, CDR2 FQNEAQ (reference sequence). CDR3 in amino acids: CASSSGTGGFYEQYF. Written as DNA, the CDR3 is TGTGCCAGCAGCTCAGGGACAGGGGGCTTCTACGAGCAGTACTTC.

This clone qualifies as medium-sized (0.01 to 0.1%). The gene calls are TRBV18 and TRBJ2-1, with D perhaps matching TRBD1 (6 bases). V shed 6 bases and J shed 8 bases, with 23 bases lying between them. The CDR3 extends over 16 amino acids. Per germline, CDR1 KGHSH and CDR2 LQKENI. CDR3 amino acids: CASSPITVQGFYEQFF. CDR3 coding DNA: TGTGCCAGCTCGCCGATAACGGTACAGGGATTTTATGAGCAGTTCTTC.

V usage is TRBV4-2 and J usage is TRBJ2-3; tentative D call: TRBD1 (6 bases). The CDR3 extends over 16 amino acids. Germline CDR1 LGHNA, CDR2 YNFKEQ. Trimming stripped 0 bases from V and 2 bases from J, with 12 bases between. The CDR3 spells CASSQDGGQFTDTQYF. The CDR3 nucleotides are TGTGCCAGCAGCCAAGATGGAGGACAGTTCACAGATACGCAGTATTTT.

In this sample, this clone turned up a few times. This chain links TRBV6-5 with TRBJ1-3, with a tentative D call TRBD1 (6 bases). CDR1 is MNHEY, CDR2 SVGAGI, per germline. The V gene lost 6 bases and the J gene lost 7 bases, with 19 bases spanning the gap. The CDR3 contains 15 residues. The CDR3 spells CASRSPRPGGNTIYF. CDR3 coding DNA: TGTGCCAGCAGGTCTCCCAGGCCGGGGGGCAACACCATATATTTT.

The CDR3 spells CASSPGGGQETQYF. The DNA of the CDR3 is TGTGCCAGCAGTCCGGGGGGGGGCCAAGAGACCCAGTACTTC. V is TRBV2 and J is TRBJ2-5; 8 bases match TRBD2. This CDR3 spans 14 amino acids. Germline CDR1 SNHLY, CDR2 FYNNEI. The V segment lost 5 bases and the J segment 1 base; nucleotides outside the gene matches: 3.

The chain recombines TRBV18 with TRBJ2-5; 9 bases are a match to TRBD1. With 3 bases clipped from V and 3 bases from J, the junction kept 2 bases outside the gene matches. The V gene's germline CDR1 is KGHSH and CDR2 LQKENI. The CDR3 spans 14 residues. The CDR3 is CASSPGTGKETQYF. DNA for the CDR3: TGTGCCAGCTCACCCGGGACAGGGAAAGAGACCCAGTACTTC.

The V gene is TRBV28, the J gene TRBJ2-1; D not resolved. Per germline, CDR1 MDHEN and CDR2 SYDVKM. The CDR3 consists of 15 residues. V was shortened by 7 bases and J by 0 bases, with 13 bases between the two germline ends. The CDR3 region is CASTFQRSSYNEQFF. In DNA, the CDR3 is TGTGCCAGCACTTTTCAGAGGAGCTCCTACAATGAGCAGTTCTTC.

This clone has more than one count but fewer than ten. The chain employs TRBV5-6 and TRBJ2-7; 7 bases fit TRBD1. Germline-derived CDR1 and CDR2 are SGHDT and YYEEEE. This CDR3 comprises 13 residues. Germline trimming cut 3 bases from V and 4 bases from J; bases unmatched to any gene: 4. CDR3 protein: CASSSPQGYEQYF. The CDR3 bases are TGTGCCAGCAGCTCGCCACAGGGGTACGAGCAGTACTTC.

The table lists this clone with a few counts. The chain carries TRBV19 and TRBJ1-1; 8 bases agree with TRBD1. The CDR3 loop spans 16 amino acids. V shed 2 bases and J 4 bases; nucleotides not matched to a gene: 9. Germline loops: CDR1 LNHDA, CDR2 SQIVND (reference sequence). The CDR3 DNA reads TGTGCCAGTAGTATACAACAGGGGGGCACGGGCACTGAAGCTTTCTTT. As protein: CASSIQQGGTGTEAFF.

The CDR3: CASSVVSGGPYNEQFF. CDR3 nucleotide sequence: TGTGCCAGCAGTGTAGTTTCGGGAGGGCCGTACAATGAGCAGTTCTTC. This chain links TRBV2 with TRBJ2-1; TRBD2 agrees at 8 bases. Per the germline V gene, CDR1 is SNHLY and CDR2 is FYNNEI. This CDR3 is 16 amino acids long. The V segment lost 4 bases and the J segment 4 bases; nucleotides outside the gene matches: 9.

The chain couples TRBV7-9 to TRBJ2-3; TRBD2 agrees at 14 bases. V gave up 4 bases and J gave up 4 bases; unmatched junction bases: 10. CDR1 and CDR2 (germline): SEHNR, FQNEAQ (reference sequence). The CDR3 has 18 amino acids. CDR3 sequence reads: CASSSTSGGAGPADTQYF. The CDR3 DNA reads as TGTGCCAGCAGCTCGACTAGCGGGGGGGCCGGTCCCGCAGATACGCAGTATTTT.

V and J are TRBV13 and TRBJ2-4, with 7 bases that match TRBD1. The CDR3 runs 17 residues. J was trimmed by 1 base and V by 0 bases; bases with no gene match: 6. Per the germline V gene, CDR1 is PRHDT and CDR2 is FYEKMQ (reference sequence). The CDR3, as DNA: TGTGCCAGCAGCTTAGGCCTAGGGGGCGGGGCCAAAAACATTCAGTACTTC. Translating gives CASSLGLGGGAKNIQYF.

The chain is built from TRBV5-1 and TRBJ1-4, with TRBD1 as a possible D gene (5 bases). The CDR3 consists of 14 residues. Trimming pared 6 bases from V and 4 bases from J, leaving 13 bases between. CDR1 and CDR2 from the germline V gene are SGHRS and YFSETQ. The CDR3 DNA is TGCGCCAGCAACAGCGGGACTGGTAATGAAAAACTGTTTTTT. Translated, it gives CASNSGTGNEKLFF.

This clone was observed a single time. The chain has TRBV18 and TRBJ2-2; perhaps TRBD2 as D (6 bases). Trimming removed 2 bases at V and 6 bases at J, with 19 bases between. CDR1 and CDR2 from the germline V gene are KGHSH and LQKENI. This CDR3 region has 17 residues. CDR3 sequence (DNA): TGTGCCAGCTCACCAATTGGGGGTAGCGGAAATCCCGGGGAGCTGTTTTTT. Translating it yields CASSPIGGSGNPGELFF.

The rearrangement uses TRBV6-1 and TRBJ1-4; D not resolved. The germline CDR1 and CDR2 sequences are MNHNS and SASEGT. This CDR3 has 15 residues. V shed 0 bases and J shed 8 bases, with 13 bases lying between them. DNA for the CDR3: TGTGCCAGCAGTGAAGCGCGGGGAACCCGGGAAAAACTGTTTTTT. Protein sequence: CASSEARGTREKLFF.

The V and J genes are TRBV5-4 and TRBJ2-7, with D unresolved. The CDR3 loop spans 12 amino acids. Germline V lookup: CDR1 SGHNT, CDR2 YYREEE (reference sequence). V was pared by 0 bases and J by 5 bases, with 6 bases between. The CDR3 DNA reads TGTGCCAGCAGCTTGGGGAGAAACGAGCAGTACTTC. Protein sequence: CASSLGRNEQYF.

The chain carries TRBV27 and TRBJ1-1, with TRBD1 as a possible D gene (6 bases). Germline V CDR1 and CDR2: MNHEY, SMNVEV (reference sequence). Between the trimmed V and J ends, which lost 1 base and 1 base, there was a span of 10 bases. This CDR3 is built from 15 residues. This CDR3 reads CASSLLGRGNTEAFF. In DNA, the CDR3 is TGTGCCAGCAGTTTATTGGGCAGGGGGAACACTGAAGCTTTCTTT.

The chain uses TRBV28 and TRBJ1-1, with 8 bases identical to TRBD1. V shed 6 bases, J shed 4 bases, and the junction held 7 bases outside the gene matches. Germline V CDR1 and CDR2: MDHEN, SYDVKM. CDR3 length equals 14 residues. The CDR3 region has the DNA TGTGCCAGCAGCCTCTGGACAGGGCTCACTGAAGCTTTCTTT. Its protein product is CASSLWTGLTEAFF.